This TCR beta chain was captured in a study of vaccination effects on CD4 cells after COVID-19. Study at large: Two-dose vaccination with either BNT162b2 or mRNA-1273 was given to the participants.

Before sequencing took place, the ViraFEST assay used viral peptide pools to expand antigen-specific CD4+ T cells. An approximately ten-day culture period preceded the isolation of CD4+ T cells. In the vaccine recipients, nucleocapsid antibodies were negative and there was no prior SARS-CoV-2 infection. Wells of two million PBMC each were grown with 10 IU/ml IL-2 and around 10 ug/ml peptides. Half the medium was replaced with IL-2 medium on days 3 and 7. V lost 5 bases, J lost 5 bases, and 10 bases lay in between. The germline gives CDR1 ENHRY, CDR2 SYGVKD. The CDR3 length is 13 residues. This clone has a handful of counts. Antigen: not known. Sequencing used immunoSEQ multiplex PCR; TCRdb keeps in-frame clones, though not all of them. The repertoire holds under 45,000 clones, with roughly two thirds as singletons.

Sequencing used CD4+ T cells from PBMCs cultured with HCoV-OC43 spike peptides, obtained before COVID-19 vaccination. The subset was: HCoV-OC43 spike overlapping peptide pool stimulation. This receptor was obtained from a human donor who received a COVID-19 vaccine. The chain is built from TRBV10-3 and TRBJ1-5; D is unresolved. The chain's CDR3 is CAISFSLDQPQHF. The CDR3 nucleotides read TGTGCCATCAGTTTCTCACTTGATCAGCCCCAGCATTTT.